Described below is a single TCR beta chain sequence and its context. Its antigen is still unknown. The data belong to a study of T cell responses to AZD1222 COVID-19 vaccine. Study outcomes and limitations: It was only a handful of AZD1222 recipients who were seropositive at baseline.

The method was immunoSEQ multiplex PCR; TCRdb's version includes in-frame clones alone and lacks a portion of them. The sample has roughly 160,000 clones, about 91% seen once; the top ten hold approximately 2%. Here the sequenced sample was peripheral blood, taken on day 0 of AZD1222 vaccination. The receptor comes from an adult in good health.

The CDR3 spells CASRQPLRYEQYF. In nucleotides, the CDR3 is TGTGCCAGCAGGCAACCGCTTAGGTACGAGCAGTACTTC. V gene TRBV28 combines with J gene TRBJ2-7; D is uncertain. Germline V gene lookup returns CDR1 MDHEN and CDR2 SYDVKM. This CDR3 spans 13 amino acids. V lost 6 bases, J lost 4 bases, and 13 bases lay in between.